This T cell receptor beta chain appears in the sequencing data of a study of blood T cell repertoires in COVID-19. For the study at large: Samples came from the United States, Italy and Spain, spanning acute and convalescent COVID-19. The cDNA or gDNA used as material had been derived from T cells, B-cell-depleted T cells, or PBMCs.

CDR3 length equals 15 residues. Per the original methods: Quantification of nucleated cells was approximated via reference gene primer amplification. Assay used: immunoSEQ multiplex PCR; TCRdb lists only in-frame clones, some missing. V and J calls and clone size come straight from that table; D and trimming were deduced from the DNA. The sample lists 250,000 to 300,000 clones; roughly 83% were seen once. The chain joins TRBV21-1 to TRBJ1-6. TRBV21-1 has pseudogene status. This sequence was found in a man aged 55 to 70 who had recovered from COVID-19. Input material: peripheral blood. CDR3 region: CASNPVSSYNSPLHF. The CDR3, as DNA: TGTGCCAGCAACCCGGTGAGCTCCTATAATTCACCCCTCCACTTT.